The subject of this entry is one T cell receptor beta chain. The antigen is undetermined. The data stem from a study of vaccination and CD4 T cells after COVID-19. Study details: Sampling after COVID took place at a median of around 110 days (range 35 to 161) following diagnosis.

The germline gives CDR1 DFQATT, CDR2 SNEGSKA (reference sequence). The ends lost 0 bases at V and 6 bases at J; junction bases unmatched: 3. The CDR3 spans 14 residues. General study points: The median number of SARS-CoV-2-reactive clonotypes increased from around 20 to 38, a change that did not reach significance.

Treatment in this sample: approximately nine-day PBMC culture with coronavirus spike peptide pools or control peptides (ViraFEST assay). Researchers used the Oncomine TCR Beta short-read assay to sequence DNA from cultured CD4+ T cells. CD4+ T cells were cultured, and genomic DNA was extracted from them. MiXCR was run by TCRdb on the PCR reads, yielding one entry per CDR3 protein. The profile shows 15,000 to 25,000 distinct CDR3 sequences, about 56% of them singletons. Material for sequencing was CD4+ T cells from blood, cultured in vitro. J is TRBJ2-3 and V is TRBV20-1; 10 nucleotides match TRBD2. The origin of this receptor is a human donor who had recovered from COVID-19. CDR3 DNA sequence: TGCAGTGCTAGAGAGAGCGGGAGGGCCGATACGCAGTATTTT. It is translated as CSARESGRADTQYF.